The next 27 T cell receptor beta chains were all read from a single sample in a study of blood T cell repertoires in COVID-19. TCRdb's table, derived via immunoSEQ multiplex PCR, lists solely in-frame clones and lacks some. Found here are around 100,000 clones, roughly nine tenths of them singletons; the top ten hold approximately 17%. The sample comprised peripheral blood. The receptor set was obtained from a woman over 75 in a cohort sampled during active COVID-19.

The CDR3: CASNNDRGNIQYF. The CDR3 nucleotides read TGTGCCAGTAACAACGACAGGGGAAACATTCAGTACTTC. This sequence joins TRBV19 and TRBJ2-4, with 8 positions matching TRBD1. Trimming took 7 bases from V and 6 from J; bases not matched to a gene: 5. The CDR3 contains 13 residues. CDR1 is LNHDA, CDR2 SQIVND, per germline (reference sequence).

CDR3 residues: CATSRAGRQFF. CDR3 bases: TGTGCCACCAGCAGAGCGGGAAGGCAGTTCTTC. This chain connects TRBV15 to TRBJ2-1, with D possibly matching TRBD2 (5 bases). The germline CDR1 and CDR2 sequences are LNHNV and YYDKDF (reference sequence). The CDR3 sequence is 11 residues long. Deletions cut 1 base from V and 12 bases from J, with 7 bases between.

V gene TRBV18 combines with J gene TRBJ1-6; D gene unclear. CDR3 length: 16 amino acids. Trimming took off 3 bases at V and 6 bases at J, with 15 bases between the two ends. Germline values: CDR1 KGHSH, CDR2 LQKENI. The chain's CDR3 is CASSPNALAGNSPLHF. The CDR3 DNA reads as TGTGCCAGCTCACCGAACGCTTTAGCTGGTAATTCACCCCTCCACTTT.

J is TRBJ1-1 and V is TRBV25-1; no definite D call. This CDR3 has 13 residues. Germline CDR1 and CDR2: MGHDK and SYGVNS. Deletions cut 1 base from V and 1 base from J, with 4 bases between. This chain's CDR3 is CASSESGNTEAFF. For the CDR3, the DNA is TGTGCCAGCAGTGAATCGGGGAACACTGAAGCTTTCTTT.

This clone was detected a few times. The V gene is TRBV5-4, the J gene TRBJ1-6; D gene ambiguous. Trimming removed 5 bases from V and 10 bases from J, with 13 bases in between. Germline CDR1 is SGHNT and CDR2 is YYREEE (reference sequence). This CDR3 has 13 residues. The CDR3 sequence: CASRNGEVSPLHF. CDR3 nucleotides: TGTGCCAGCAGGAACGGAGAAGTATCACCCCTCCACTTT.

V and J are TRBV19 and TRBJ1-1; tentative D call: TRBD1 (6 bases). V was pared by 3 bases and J by 4 bases, with 12 bases between. Germline V gene data show CDR1 as LNHDA and CDR2 as SQIVND (reference sequence). There are 14 residues in the CDR3. This CDR3 reads CASSMVRGGTEAFF. CDR3 sequence (DNA): TGTGCCAGTAGTATGGTGAGGGGGGGCACTGAAGCTTTCTTT.

The chain couples TRBV11-3 to TRBJ2-1; D remains ambiguous. V was clipped by 1 base and J by 5 bases, with 9 bases between them. The CDR3 covers 14 residues. Germline lookup yields CDR1 SGHNT and CDR2 YENEEA. CDR3 protein: CASSLGSSNNEQFF. The DNA of the CDR3 is TGTGCCAGCAGCTTAGGGAGTTCTAACAATGAGCAGTTCTTC.

The rearrangement uses TRBV27 and TRBJ1-3; D not resolved. V lost 2 bases to trimming and J lost 0 bases, with 11 bases between them. Germline values: CDR1 MNHEY, CDR2 SMNVEV (reference sequence). CDR3 length equals 16 residues. The CDR3 DNA sequence: TGTGCCAGCAGTTTACGCTCGGCAGGCTCTGGAAACACCATATATTTT. Its protein product is CASSLRSAGSGNTIYF.

The chain employs TRBV7-9 and TRBJ2-7; no reliable D call. The germline CDR1 and CDR2 sequences are SEHNR and FQNEAQ (reference sequence). The CDR3 is 13 residues long. V lost 2 bases and J 2 bases, leaving 7 bases between the germline ends. CDR3 in amino acids: CASSLSGTYEQYF. Written as DNA, the CDR3 is TGTGCCAGCAGCTTATCAGGTACCTACGAGCAGTACTTC.

The chain joins TRBV7-9 to TRBJ2-1, with 10 bases matching TRBD2. The CDR3 has 17 residues. Looked up from germline, CDR1 is SEHNR and CDR2 is FQNEAQ (reference sequence). V was pared by 2 bases and J by 2 bases, with 6 bases of the junction left unmatched. CDR3 amino acids: CASSLLSGGPTYNEQFF. CDR3 nucleotides: TGTGCCAGCAGCTTACTTAGCGGGGGGCCTACCTACAATGAGCAGTTCTTC.

The genes are TRBV11-2 and TRBJ1-4, with D uncertain. This CDR3 region has 15 residues. Looked up from germline, CDR1 is SGHAT and CDR2 is FQNNGV. Trimming cost V 5 bases and J 8 bases, with 18 bases left between them. The CDR3 nucleotides are TGTGCCAGCAGCCCCGGGGATAGTTCAGAGGAAAAACTGTTTTTT. It translates to CASSPGDSSEEKLFF.

This chain links TRBV6-6 with TRBJ2-1, with D perhaps matching TRBD2 (5 bases). Germline lookup yields CDR1 MNHNY and CDR2 SVGAGI (reference sequence). Trimming shortened V by 5 bases and J by 0 bases, and 5 bases separated the two germline ends. CDR3 length: 13 amino acids. The DNA of the CDR3 is TGTGCCAGCAGTGGGAGCTCCTACAATGAGCAGTTCTTC. Amino acid sequence: CASSGSSYNEQFF.

J is TRBJ1-6 and V is TRBV9; no definite D call. Germline-derived CDR1 and CDR2 are SGDLS and YYNGEE. V was cut by 0 bases and J by 5 bases, with 9 bases left in between. CDR3 length: 15 amino acids. The CDR3, as DNA: TGTGCCAGCAGCGTAGCCTTCGGAGATAATTCACCCCTCCACTTT. Its translation: CASSVAFGDNSPLHF.

The J gene is TRBJ2-5, the V gene TRBV19; tentatively, D is TRBD2 (6 bases). CDR1 is LNHDA, CDR2 SQIVND, per germline (reference sequence). This CDR3 contains 11 residues. The ends were cut back, 10 bases at V and 4 bases at J, with 10 bases in the middle. The CDR3 here is CATGGGETQYF. The DNA of the CDR3 is TGTGCCACCGGGGGAGGAGAGACCCAGTACTTC.

The gene calls are TRBV28 and TRBJ2-3; 9 bases match TRBD2. The V and J ends lost 3 bases and 6 bases, in that order; junction bases with no gene match: 13. There are 17 residues in the CDR3. Germline V gene sequence: CDR1 MDHEN, CDR2 SYDVKM. The CDR3, as DNA: TGTGCCAGCAGTTTCTACCCCGAGCTAGCGGGGACCGATACGCAGTATTTT. Translation gives CASSFYPELAGTDTQYF.

This chain joins TRBV3-1 (or the pseudogene TRBV3-2) and TRBJ2-1, with TRBD2 matching over 12 bases. Germline values: CDR1 LGHDT, CDR2 YNNKEL (reference sequence). V dropped 5 bases and J dropped 2; count of bases not matched to a gene: 16. The CDR3 has 20 amino acids. The CDR3 region is CASSSRLAGARSLAYNEQFF. In nucleotides, the CDR3 is TGTGCCAGCAGCTCCCGACTAGCGGGAGCCCGAAGTCTTGCCTACAATGAGCAGTTCTTC.

The rearrangement joins TRBV6-6 to TRBJ2-7, with TRBD1 matching over 8 bases. Germline loops: CDR1 MNHNY, CDR2 SVGAGI (reference sequence). CDR3 length: 16 residues. J was trimmed by 4 bases and V by 0 bases; bases with no gene match: 8. CDR3 region: CASSYSASGGVYEQYF. The CDR3 DNA reads TGTGCCAGCAGTTACTCAGCTTCAGGGGGCGTGTACGAGCAGTACTTC.

The gene calls are TRBV19 and TRBJ2-3; 8 bases fit TRBD2. V lost 4 bases, J lost 0 bases, and 12 bases stayed unmatched. The CDR3 loop spans 18 amino acids. From germline, CDR1 is LNHDA and CDR2 SQIVND (reference sequence). CDR3 residues: CASSTAGEGTRSTDTQYF. The CDR3 DNA follows: TGTGCCAGTAGTACCGCGGGGGAAGGGACTAGAAGCACAGATACGCAGTATTTT.

V gene TRBV18 combines with J gene TRBJ1-5, with a weak D call TRBD1 (5 bases). The CDR3 is 12 residues long. The V and J ends lost 0 bases and 15 bases respectively, with 12 bases between them. The germline CDR1 and CDR2 sequences are KGHSH and LQKENI. The CDR3: CASSPPLGQRHF. CDR3 DNA sequence: TGTGCCAGCTCACCACCGCTTGGACAAAGGCATTTT.

V is TRBV29-1 and J is TRBJ1-1; D unresolved. Between the trimmed V and J ends, which lost 4 bases and 4 bases, there was a span of 16 bases. This CDR3 region has 14 residues. The V gene's germline CDR1 is SQVTM and CDR2 ANQGSEA. CDR3 sequence (DNA): TGCAGCGTTGTGGGTACAAGGGCGGGCACTGAAGCTTTCTTT. It is translated as CSVVGTRAGTEAFF.

The chain has TRBV19 and TRBJ2-4, with TRBD1 identical over 8 bases. Per germline, CDR1 LNHDA and CDR2 SQIVND (reference sequence). This CDR3 has 16 residues. V lost 6 bases, J lost 5 bases, and 12 bases stayed unmatched. The CDR3: CASRPQGAPLQNIQYF. The DNA for the CDR3 is TGTGCCAGTAGGCCGCAGGGGGCACCGTTACAAAACATTCAGTACTTC. The variable domain in full, with the rest retrieved from reference TRBV19 and TRBJ2-4, is DGGITQSPKYLFRKEGQNVTLSCEQNLNHDAMYWYRQDPGQGLRLIYYSQIVNDFQKGDIAEGYSVSREKKESFPLTVTSAQKNPTAFYLCASRPQGAPLQNIQYFGAGTRLSVL.

The chain links TRBV11-2 to TRBJ2-1; 9 positions match TRBD2. The CDR3 loop spans 14 amino acids. Per the germline V gene, CDR1 is SGHAT and CDR2 is FQNNGV. V shed 6 bases, J shed 6 bases, and the junction held 6 bases outside the gene matches. CDR3 sequence: CASRSGTSINEQFF. The CDR3, as DNA: TGTGCCAGCAGATCCGGGACTAGCATCAATGAGCAGTTCTTC.

V usage is TRBV5-1 and J usage is TRBJ2-2, with D perhaps matching TRBD2 (5 bases). CDR1 SGHRS and CDR2 YFSETQ come from the germline V gene. Trimming removed 4 bases from V and 5 bases from J, with 12 bases in between. There are 14 residues in the CDR3. As DNA, the CDR3 is TGCGCCAGCAGCCTGACGCCGGGGACCGGGGAGCTGTTTTTT. Translating gives CASSLTPGTGELFF. Filled out from reference TRBV5-1 and TRBJ2-2, the complete variable domain reads KAGVTQTPRYLIKTRGQQVTLSCSPISGHRSVSWYQQTPGQGLQFLFEYFSETQRNKGNFPGRFSGRQFSNSRSEMNVSTLELGDSALYLCASSLTPGTGELFFGEGSRLTVL.

V usage is TRBV5-4 and J usage is TRBJ2-7; a possible D gene is TRBD1 (6 bases). This CDR3 region has 14 residues. Germline V gives CDR1 SGHNT, CDR2 YYREEE (reference sequence). Trimming cost V 1 base and J 4 bases, with 12 bases left between them. The CDR3 nucleotides read TGTGCCAGCAGCTTGATGGGGGCCAAGTACGAGCAGTACTTC. It encodes CASSLMGAKYEQYF.

The V gene is TRBV19, the J gene TRBJ2-1, with D perhaps matching TRBD1 (7 bases). V lost 8 bases to trimming and J lost 2 bases, with 10 bases between them. Germline CDR1 LNHDA, CDR2 SQIVND (reference sequence). The CDR3 length is 13 residues. In nucleotides, the CDR3 is TGTGCCAGTGGGGGGACAGCCTACAATGAGCAGTTCTTC. Its translation is CASGGTAYNEQFF.

The chain's CDR3 is CASSLEVTGAGTEAFF. As DNA, the CDR3 is TGCGCCAGCAGTCTGGAGGTGACAGGGGCGGGCACTGAAGCTTTCTTT. The chain uses TRBV5-1 and TRBJ1-1; TRBD1 aligns across 8 bases. Per the germline V gene, CDR1 is SGHRS and CDR2 is YFSETQ. Unmatched junction bases numbered 13, after V lost 5 bases and J lost 4 bases. There are 16 residues in the CDR3.

This chain uses TRBV29-1 with TRBJ2-7; possibly TRBD2 for D (5 bases). Germline values: CDR1 SQVTM, CDR2 ANQGSEA. V shed 5 bases and J shed 5 bases, with 16 bases lying between them. CDR3 length: 13 residues. The CDR3 sequence is CSVQVGSWNEQYF. CDR3 bases: TGCAGCGTTCAAGTTGGGAGTTGGAACGAGCAGTACTTC.